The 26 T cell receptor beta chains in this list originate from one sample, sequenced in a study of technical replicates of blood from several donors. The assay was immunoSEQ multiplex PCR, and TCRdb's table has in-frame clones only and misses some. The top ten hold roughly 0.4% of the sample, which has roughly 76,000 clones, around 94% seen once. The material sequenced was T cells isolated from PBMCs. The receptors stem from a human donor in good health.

CDR3 coding DNA: TGTGCCAGCAGCGTAACTGGACAGAACACTGAAGCTTTCTTT. Protein: CASSVTGQNTEAFF. The chain recombines TRBV9 with TRBJ1-1, with TRBD1 as a possible D gene (5 bases). With 1 base removed from V and 1 base from J, the gap between germline ends came to 8 bases. CDR3 length equals 14 residues. Germline lookup yields CDR1 SGDLS and CDR2 YYNGEE.

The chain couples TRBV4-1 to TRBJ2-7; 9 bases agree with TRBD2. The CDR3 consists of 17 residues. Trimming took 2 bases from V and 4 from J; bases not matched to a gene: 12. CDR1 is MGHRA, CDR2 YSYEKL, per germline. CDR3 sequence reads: CASSQLEGTSFGYEQYF. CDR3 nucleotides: TGCGCCAGCAGCCAATTGGAAGGGACTAGCTTCGGTTACGAGCAGTACTTC.

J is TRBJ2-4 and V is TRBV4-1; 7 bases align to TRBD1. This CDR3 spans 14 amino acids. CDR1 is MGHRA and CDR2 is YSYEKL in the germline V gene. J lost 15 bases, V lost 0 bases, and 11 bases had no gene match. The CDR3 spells CASSQEVGTATGYF. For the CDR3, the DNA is TGCGCCAGCAGCCAAGAGGTCGGGACAGCTACGGGGTACTTC.

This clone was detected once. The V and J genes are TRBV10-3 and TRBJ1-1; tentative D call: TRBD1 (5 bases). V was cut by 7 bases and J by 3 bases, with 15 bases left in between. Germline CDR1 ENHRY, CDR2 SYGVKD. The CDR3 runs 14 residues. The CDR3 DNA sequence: TGTGCCATCATTCCGGAGGGGATAGACACTGAAGCTTTCTTT. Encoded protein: CAIIPEGIDTEAFF.

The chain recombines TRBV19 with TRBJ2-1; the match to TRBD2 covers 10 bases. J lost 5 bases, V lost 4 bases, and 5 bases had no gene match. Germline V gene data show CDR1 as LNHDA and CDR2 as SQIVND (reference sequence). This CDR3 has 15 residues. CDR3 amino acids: CASSTGTSANNEQFF. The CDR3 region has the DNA TGTGCCAGTAGTACCGGGACTAGCGCGAACAATGAGCAGTTCTTC.

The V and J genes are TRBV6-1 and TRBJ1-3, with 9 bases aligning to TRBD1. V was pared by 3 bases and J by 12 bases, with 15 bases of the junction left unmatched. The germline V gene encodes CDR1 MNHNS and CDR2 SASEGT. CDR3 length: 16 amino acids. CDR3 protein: CASSDKRYTGGAHIYF. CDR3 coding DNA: TGTGCCAGCAGTGACAAACGATATACAGGGGGCGCCCACATATATTTT.

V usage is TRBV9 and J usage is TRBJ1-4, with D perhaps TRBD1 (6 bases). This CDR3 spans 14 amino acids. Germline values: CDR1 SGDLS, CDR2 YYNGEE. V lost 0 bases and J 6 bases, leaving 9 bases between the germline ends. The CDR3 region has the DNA TGTGCCAGCAGCGTAGAGGGACACCATGAAAAACTGTTTTTT. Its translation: CASSVEGHHEKLFF.

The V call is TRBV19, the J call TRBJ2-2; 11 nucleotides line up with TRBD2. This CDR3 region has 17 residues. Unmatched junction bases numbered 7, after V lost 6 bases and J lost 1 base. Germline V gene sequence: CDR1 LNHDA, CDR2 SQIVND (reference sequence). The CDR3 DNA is TGTGCCAGTAGGGGGGCTAGCGGGAGGTGGAACACCGGGGAGCTGTTTTTT. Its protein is CASRGASGRWNTGELFF.

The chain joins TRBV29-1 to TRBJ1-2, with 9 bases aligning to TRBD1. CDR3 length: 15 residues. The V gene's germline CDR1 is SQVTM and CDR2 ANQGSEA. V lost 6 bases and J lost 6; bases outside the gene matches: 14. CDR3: CSVTLSRDRANGYTF. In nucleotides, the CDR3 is TGCAGCGTGACCTTATCCCGGGACAGGGCGAATGGCTACACCTTC.

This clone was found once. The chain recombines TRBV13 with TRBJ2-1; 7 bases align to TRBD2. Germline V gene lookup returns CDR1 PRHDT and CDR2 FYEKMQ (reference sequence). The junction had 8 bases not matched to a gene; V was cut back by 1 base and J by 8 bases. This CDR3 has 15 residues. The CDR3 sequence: CASSLAGGGFYEQFF. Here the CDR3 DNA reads TGTGCCAGCAGCTTAGCGGGAGGAGGGTTCTATGAGCAGTTCTTC.

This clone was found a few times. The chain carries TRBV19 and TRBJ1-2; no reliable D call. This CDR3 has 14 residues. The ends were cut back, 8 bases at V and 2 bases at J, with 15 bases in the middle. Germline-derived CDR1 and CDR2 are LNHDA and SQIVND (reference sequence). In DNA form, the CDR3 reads TGTGCCAGTTCTATCGACGGGGAGAACTATGGCTACACCTTC. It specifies CASSIDGENYGYTF.

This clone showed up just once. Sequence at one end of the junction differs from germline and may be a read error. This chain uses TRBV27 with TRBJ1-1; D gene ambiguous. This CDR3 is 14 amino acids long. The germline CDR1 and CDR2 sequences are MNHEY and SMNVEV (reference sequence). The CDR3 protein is CASSFSLSNSEAFF. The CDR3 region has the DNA TGTGCCAGCAGTTTTTCGTTATCGAACAGTGAAGCTTTCTTT.

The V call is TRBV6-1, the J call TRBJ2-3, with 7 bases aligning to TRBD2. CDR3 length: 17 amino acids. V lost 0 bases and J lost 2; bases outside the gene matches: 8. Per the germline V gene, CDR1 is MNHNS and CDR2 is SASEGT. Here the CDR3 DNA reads TGTGCCAGCAGTGAAGCTTACCTAGCGGAGCCCACAGATACGCAGTATTTT. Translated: CASSEAYLAEPTDTQYF.

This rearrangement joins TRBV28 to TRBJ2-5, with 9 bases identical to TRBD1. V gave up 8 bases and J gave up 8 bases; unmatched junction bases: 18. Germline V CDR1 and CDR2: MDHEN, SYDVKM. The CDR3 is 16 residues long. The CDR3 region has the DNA TGTGCCAGCCGACTCCGGGACAGGGAAATATGGGAAACCCAGTACTTC. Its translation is CASRLRDREIWETQYF.

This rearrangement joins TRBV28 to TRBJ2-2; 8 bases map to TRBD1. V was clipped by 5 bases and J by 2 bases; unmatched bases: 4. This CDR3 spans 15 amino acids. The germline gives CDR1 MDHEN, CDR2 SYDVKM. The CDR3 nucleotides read TGTGCCAGCAGTCCGGGACAGGCCAACACCGGGGAGCTGTTTTTT. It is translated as CASSPGQANTGELFF.

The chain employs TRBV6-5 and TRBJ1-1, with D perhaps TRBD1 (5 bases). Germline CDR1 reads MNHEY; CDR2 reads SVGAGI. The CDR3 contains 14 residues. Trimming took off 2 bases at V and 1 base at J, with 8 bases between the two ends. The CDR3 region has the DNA TGTGCCAGCAGTTACAGGGGCCCGAACACTGAAGCTTTCTTT. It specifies CASSYRGPNTEAFF.

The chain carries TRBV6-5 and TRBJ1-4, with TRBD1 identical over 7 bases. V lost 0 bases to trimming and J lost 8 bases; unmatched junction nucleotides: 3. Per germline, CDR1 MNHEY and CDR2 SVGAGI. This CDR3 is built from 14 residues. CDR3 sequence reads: CASSYSGGEEKLFF. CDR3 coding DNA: TGTGCCAGCAGTTACTCAGGGGGCGAGGAAAAACTGTTTTTT.

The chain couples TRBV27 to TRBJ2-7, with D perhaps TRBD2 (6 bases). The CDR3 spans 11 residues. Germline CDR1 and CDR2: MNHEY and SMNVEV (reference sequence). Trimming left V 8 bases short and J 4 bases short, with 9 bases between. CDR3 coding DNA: TGTGCCAGCGGGACTGATTACGAGCAGTACTTC. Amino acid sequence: CASGTDYEQYF.

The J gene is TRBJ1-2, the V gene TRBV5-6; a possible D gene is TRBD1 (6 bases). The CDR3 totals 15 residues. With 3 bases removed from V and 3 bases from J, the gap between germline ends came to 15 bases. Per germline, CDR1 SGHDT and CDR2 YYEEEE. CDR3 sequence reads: CASSWGTSKDYGYTF. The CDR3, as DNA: TGTGCCAGCAGCTGGGGGACATCTAAAGACTATGGCTACACCTTC.

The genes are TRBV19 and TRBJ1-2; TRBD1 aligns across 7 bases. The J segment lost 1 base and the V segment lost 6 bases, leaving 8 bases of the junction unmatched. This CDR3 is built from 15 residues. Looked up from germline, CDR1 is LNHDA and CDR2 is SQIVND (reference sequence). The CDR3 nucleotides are TGTGCCAGTAGGAACCTTGACAGGGATAACTATGGCTACACCTTC. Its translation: CASRNLDRDNYGYTF.

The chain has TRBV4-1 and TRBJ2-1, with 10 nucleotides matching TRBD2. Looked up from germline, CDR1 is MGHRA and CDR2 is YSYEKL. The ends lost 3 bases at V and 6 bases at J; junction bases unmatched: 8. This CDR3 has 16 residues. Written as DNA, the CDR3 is TGCGCCAGCAGCCAGAGCCTAGCGGGAGTCGGCAATGAGCAGTTCTTC. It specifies CASSQSLAGVGNEQFF.

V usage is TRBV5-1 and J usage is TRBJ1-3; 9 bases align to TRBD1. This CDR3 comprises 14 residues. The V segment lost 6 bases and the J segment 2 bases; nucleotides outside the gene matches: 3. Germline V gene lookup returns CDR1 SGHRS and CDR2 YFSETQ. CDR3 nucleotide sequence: TGCGCCAGCAATGGGACAGGGACTGGAAACACCATATATTTT. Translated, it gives CASNGTGTGNTIYF. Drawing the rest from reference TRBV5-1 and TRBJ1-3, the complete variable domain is KAGVTQTPRYLIKTRGQQVTLSCSPISGHRSVSWYQQTPGQGLQFLFEYFSETQRNKGNFPGRFSGRQFSNSRSEMNVSTLELGDSALYLCASNGTGTGNTIYFGEGSWLTVV.

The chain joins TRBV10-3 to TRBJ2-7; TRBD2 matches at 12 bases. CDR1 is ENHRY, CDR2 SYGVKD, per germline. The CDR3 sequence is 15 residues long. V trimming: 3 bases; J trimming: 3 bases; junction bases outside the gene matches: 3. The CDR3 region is CAISEGLAGIYEQYF. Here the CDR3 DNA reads TGTGCCATCAGTGAAGGACTAGCGGGGATCTACGAGCAGTACTTC.

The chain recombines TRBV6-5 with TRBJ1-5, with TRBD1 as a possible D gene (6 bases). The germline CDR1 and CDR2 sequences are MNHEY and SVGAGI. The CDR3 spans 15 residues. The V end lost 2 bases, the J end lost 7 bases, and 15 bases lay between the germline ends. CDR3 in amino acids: CASSYRVGRGQPQHF. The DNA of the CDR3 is TGTGCCAGCAGTTACCGGGTGGGCAGGGGACAGCCCCAGCATTTT.

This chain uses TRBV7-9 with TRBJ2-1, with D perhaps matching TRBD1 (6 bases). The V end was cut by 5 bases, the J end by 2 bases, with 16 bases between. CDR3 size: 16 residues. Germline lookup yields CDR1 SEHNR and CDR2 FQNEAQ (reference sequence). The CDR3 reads CASSLGTGPAYNEQFF. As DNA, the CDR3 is TGTGCCAGCAGCCTGGGCACAGGGCCAGCCTACAATGAGCAGTTCTTC.

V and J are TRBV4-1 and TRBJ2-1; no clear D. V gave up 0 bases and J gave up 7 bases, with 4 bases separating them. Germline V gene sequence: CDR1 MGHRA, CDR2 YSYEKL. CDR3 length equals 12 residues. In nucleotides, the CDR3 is TGCGCCAGCAGCCAAGATTCAAATGAGCAGTTCTTC. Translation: CASSQDSNEQFF.